One sample yielded the 32 T cell receptor beta chains listed below, sequenced in a study of cytomegalovirus exposure and HLA in healthy donors. PCR employed 60 Vbeta and 13 Jbeta primers. Produced via immunoSEQ multiplex PCR; TCRdb's table is partial and in-frame only. The sample lists about 170,000 clones; approximately 78% were seen once. The sequenced sample was PBMCs. The receptors here all came from a human donor in good health.

This clone has a single count. V gene TRBV19 combines with J gene TRBJ1-5, with 10 bases that match TRBD1. Trimming removed 1 base from V and 2 bases from J; junction bases left unmatched: 14. This CDR3 spans 20 amino acids. Germline V gene data show CDR1 as LNHDA and CDR2 as SQIVND (reference sequence). The CDR3 protein is CASSIARGTGAIRGNQPQHF. DNA for the CDR3: TGTGCCAGTAGTATAGCCCGAGGGACAGGGGCCATCCGTGGCAATCAGCCCCAGCATTTT.

For this clone: Sequence at one end of the junction differs from germline and may be a read error. The V call is TRBV7-7, the J call TRBJ2-1; TRBD2 agrees at 9 bases. Germline loops: CDR1 SSHAT, CDR2 FNYEAQ (reference sequence). CDR3 length: 15 amino acids. The CDR3 DNA sequence: TGTGCTAGCAGCTCCGGGACTAGCAGCTACAATGAGCAGTTCTTC. It specifies CASSSGTSSYNEQFF. The variable domain in full, completed from reference TRBV7-7 and TRBJ2-1, reads GAGVSQSPRYKVTKRGQDVTLRCDPISSHATLYWYQQALGQGPEFLTYFNYEAQPDKSGLPSDRFSAERPEGSISTLTIQRTEQRDSAMYRCASSSGTSSYNEQFFGPGTRLTVL.

The genes are TRBV7-9 and TRBJ2-7; D gene uncertain. This CDR3 has 14 amino acids. Trimming cost V 1 base and J 6 bases, with 13 bases left between them. CDR1 and CDR2 (germline): SEHNR, FQNEAQ (reference sequence). As DNA, the CDR3 is TGTGCCAGCAGCTTAGGATCCCCTCCTACCGAGCAGTACTTC. Its protein product is CASSLGSPPTEQYF.

J is TRBJ1-2 and V is TRBV4-1; D might be TRBD1 (5 bases). CDR1 is MGHRA, CDR2 YSYEKL, per germline. Trimming took off 4 bases at V and 2 bases at J, with 17 bases between the two ends. The CDR3 sequence is 16 residues long. The CDR3 loop is CASSRSWAQANYGYTF. As DNA, the CDR3 is TGCGCCAGCAGCCGATCGTGGGCACAGGCCAACTATGGCTACACCTTC.

The V gene is TRBV5-1, the J gene TRBJ1-4, with 9 bases that match TRBD1. The CDR3 is made up of 14 amino acids. V lost 3 bases and J lost 5; bases outside the gene matches: 2. Germline V gene lookup returns CDR1 SGHRS and CDR2 YFSETQ. This chain's CDR3 is CASSSQGANEKLFF. The CDR3 DNA reads TGCGCCAGCAGCTCACAGGGGGCAAATGAAAAACTGTTTTTT.

This chain links TRBV27 with TRBJ2-7; no definite D call. Germline lookup yields CDR1 MNHEY and CDR2 SMNVEV (reference sequence). CDR3 length: 12 residues. V lost 5 bases and J 3 bases, leaving 8 bases between the germline ends. CDR3 amino acids: CASSQLGYEQYF. DNA of the CDR3: TGTGCCAGCAGTCAACTTGGCTACGAGCAGTACTTC.

The chain is built from TRBV6-5 and TRBJ2-1; 14 bases align to TRBD2. CDR1 and CDR2 from the germline V gene are MNHEY and SVGAGI. The CDR3 runs to 13 residues. V lost 7 bases, J lost 9 bases, and 2 bases stayed unmatched. The CDR3 sequence is CASTGTSGGEQFF. CDR3 coding DNA: TGTGCCAGCACCGGGACTAGCGGGGGTGAGCAGTTCTTC.

This clone was detected only a few times. The chain links TRBV19 to TRBJ1-4; D perhaps matches TRBD1 (5 bases). Germline values: CDR1 LNHDA, CDR2 SQIVND (reference sequence). This CDR3 is built from 12 residues. With 9 bases removed from V and 8 bases from J, the gap between germline ends came to 13 bases. The CDR3 here is CASQGGGEKLFF. CDR3 bases: TGTGCCAGCCAAGGTGGGGGGGAAAAACTGTTTTTT.

The chain joins TRBV7-2 to TRBJ1-5; 9 nucleotides line up with TRBD1. The germline V gene encodes CDR1 SGHTA and CDR2 FQGNSA. Unmatched junction bases numbered 6, after V lost 3 bases and J lost 6 bases. CDR3 size: 15 residues. The CDR3 is CASSFFTGGGQPQHF. CDR3 nucleotides: TGTGCCAGCAGCTTTTTCACAGGGGGCGGTCAGCCCCAGCATTTT. Using reference TRBV7-2 and TRBJ1-5 for the parts outside the CDR3, the full variable domain is GAGVSQSPSNKVTEKGKDVELRCDPISGHTALYWYRQSLGQGLEFLIYFQGNSAPDKSGLPSDRFSAERTGGSVSTLTIQRTQQEDSAVYLCASSFFTGGGQPQHFGDGTRLSIL.

The chain links TRBV18 to TRBJ1-1; D possibly corresponds to TRBD1 (6 bases). V lost 5 bases, J lost 5 bases, and 12 bases lay in between. Germline assignment: CDR1 KGHSH and CDR2 LQKENI. CDR3 size: 13 residues. The CDR3 DNA reads as TGTGCCAGCTCAACAGACAGGCAGACTGAAGCTTTCTTT. Amino acid sequence: CASSTDRQTEAFF.

The J gene is TRBJ2-5, the V gene TRBV10-2; no definite D call. V shed 4 bases and J shed 4 bases, with 10 bases lying between them. The CDR3 has 13 residues. Germline-derived CDR1 and CDR2 are WSHSY and SAAADI. In nucleotides, the CDR3 is TGCGCCAGCAGTGGGGCCGAAGTAGAGACCCAGTACTTC. It codes for CASSGAEVETQYF.

The CDR3 sequence is CASSLVPGSDTQYF. As DNA, the CDR3 is TGTGCCAGCAGCTTAGTACCGGGGTCGGATACGCAGTATTTT. The chain links TRBV13 to TRBJ2-3, with TRBD2 as a possible D gene (5 bases). The ends were cut back, 1 base at V and 6 bases at J, with 11 bases in the middle. The germline V gene has CDR1 PRHDT and CDR2 FYEKMQ (reference sequence). The CDR3 length is 14 residues.

J is TRBJ2-5 and V is TRBV5-1; D perhaps matches TRBD1 (5 bases). Trimming took 4 bases from V and 4 from J, leaving 11 bases between them. The CDR3 extends over 13 amino acids. Germline CDR1 reads SGHRS; CDR2 reads YFSETQ. CDR3 in amino acids: CASSTGQGETQYF. The CDR3 DNA follows: TGCGCCAGCAGCACCGGACAAGGAGAGACCCAGTACTTC.

V usage is TRBV9 and J usage is TRBJ2-5; 9 nucleotides align to TRBD1. The tail of the sequence fits TRBJ2-7 better, so the J call may be wrong. In germline, CDR1 is SGDLS, CDR2 YYNGEE. CDR3 size: 14 residues. The CDR3 bases are TGTGCCAGCAGCGCAGGACAGGGGCCTTACGAGCAGTACTTC. As protein: CASSAGQGPYEQYF.

This chain connects TRBV27 to TRBJ2-7; D remains unclear. This CDR3 region has 13 residues. Germline V gives CDR1 MNHEY, CDR2 SMNVEV (reference sequence). Trimming took 3 bases from V and 1 from J, leaving 7 bases between them. The CDR3 reads CASSFQVSYEQYF. The CDR3 bases are TGTGCCAGCAGTTTTCAGGTTTCCTACGAGCAGTACTTC.

The chain recombines TRBV19 with TRBJ1-2, with TRBD1 matching 8 bases. CDR3 length equals 16 residues. J gave up 0 bases and V 4 bases, and 7 bases lay outside the gene matches. CDR1 is LNHDA, CDR2 SQIVND, per germline (reference sequence). CDR3: CASSTPSTGANYGYTF. The CDR3 coding sequence is TGTGCCAGTAGTACCCCCTCGACAGGGGCTAACTATGGCTACACCTTC. Filled out from reference TRBV19 and TRBJ1-2, the complete variable domain reads DGGITQSPKYLFRKEGQNVTLSCEQNLNHDAMYWYRQDPGQGLRLIYYSQIVNDFQKGDIAEGYSVSREKKESFPLTVTSAQKNPTAFYLCASSTPSTGANYGYTFGSGTRLTVV.

In DNA, the CDR3 is TGTGCCATCAGTGATGGAGTAGCGGGGGGTGGAGATACGCAGTATTTT. It yields the protein CAISDGVAGGGDTQYF. The V and J genes are TRBV10-3 and TRBJ2-3; TRBD2 aligns across 10 bases. CDR3 length equals 16 residues. Germline CDR1 is ENHRY and CDR2 is SYGVKD. V trimming: 3 bases; J trimming: 5 bases; junction bases outside the gene matches: 8.

This clone was detected a few times. The gene calls are TRBV19 and TRBJ1-1; D might be TRBD1 (6 bases). From germline, CDR1 is LNHDA and CDR2 SQIVND (reference sequence). CDR3 length: 13 amino acids. V dropped 9 bases and J dropped 0 bases, with 11 bases sitting between them. The CDR3: CASSGTMNTEAFF. In DNA, the CDR3 is TGTGCCAGCTCCGGGACAATGAACACTGAAGCTTTCTTT. Variable domain in full (rest from reference TRBV19 and TRBJ1-1): DGGITQSPKYLFRKEGQNVTLSCEQNLNHDAMYWYRQDPGQGLRLIYYSQIVNDFQKGDIAEGYSVSREKKESFPLTVTSAQKNPTAFYLCASSGTMNTEAFFGQGTRLTVV.

The chain employs TRBV30 and TRBJ2-3; D unresolved. V was clipped by 0 bases and J by 7 bases, with 5 bases between them. This CDR3 comprises 11 residues. The V gene's germline CDR1 is GTSNPN and CDR2 SVGIG (reference sequence). The CDR3, as DNA: TGTGCCTGGAGTGTACAGTATACGCAGTATTTT. Protein sequence: CAWSVQYTQYF.

The gene calls are TRBV6-5 and TRBJ1-2; D remains ambiguous. CDR1 is MNHEY and CDR2 is SVGAGI in the germline V gene. The CDR3 has 14 amino acids. V dropped 5 bases and J dropped 11 bases, with 21 bases sitting between them. CDR3 protein: CASSERRSLPRYTF. CDR3 coding DNA: TGTGCCAGCAGTGAACGACGGAGTCTTCCCCGTTACACCTTC.

V gene TRBV27 combines with J gene TRBJ1-1; possible D gene TRBD1, 5 bases. Germline assignment: CDR1 MNHEY and CDR2 SMNVEV (reference sequence). CDR3 size: 15 residues. Trimming pared 0 bases from V and 2 bases from J, leaving 10 bases between. This chain's CDR3 is CASSLSQGINTEAFF. The CDR3 nucleotides read TGTGCCAGCAGTTTATCTCAGGGAATCAACACTGAAGCTTTCTTT.

J is TRBJ1-4 and V is TRBV10-3; 7 nucleotides match TRBD1. Looked up from germline, CDR1 is ENHRY and CDR2 is SYGVKD. J gave up 4 bases and V 6 bases, and 5 bases lay outside the gene matches. The length of the CDR3 is 14 residues. For the CDR3, the DNA is TGTGCCATCAGCGAGGACAGGCTTAATGAAAAACTGTTTTTT. Translating it yields CAISEDRLNEKLFF.

This clone was found a few times. The chain carries TRBV6-5 and TRBJ2-7; TRBD1 aligns across 7 bases. This CDR3 has 13 residues. J gave up 2 bases and V 10 bases, and 8 bases lay outside the gene matches. CDR1 and CDR2 (germline): MNHEY, SVGAGI. Here the CDR3 DNA reads TGTGCCACCTCCGGGACAGCAACCTACGAGCAGTACTTC. Its protein is CATSGTATYEQYF.

This chain joins TRBV5-1 and TRBJ2-1; 12 nucleotides match TRBD2. The CDR3 is made up of 16 amino acids. V shed 3 bases, J shed 6 bases, and the junction held 7 bases outside the gene matches. CDR1 is SGHRS and CDR2 is YFSETQ in the germline V gene. This CDR3 reads CASSWRTSGATNEQFF. The CDR3 DNA reads as TGCGCCAGCAGCTGGAGGACTAGCGGGGCCACCAATGAGCAGTTCTTC. Combining the CDR3 with reference TRBV5-1 and TRBJ2-1 gives the whole variable domain KAGVTQTPRYLIKTRGQQVTLSCSPISGHRSVSWYQQTPGQGLQFLFEYFSETQRNKGNFPGRFSGRQFSNSRSEMNVSTLELGDSALYLCASSWRTSGATNEQFFGPGTRLTVL.

The chain couples TRBV2 to TRBJ1-2; tentatively, D is TRBD1 (6 bases). CDR1 is SNHLY and CDR2 is FYNNEI in the germline V gene. CDR3 length: 13 amino acids. The V and J ends lost 3 bases and 8 bases respectively, with 13 bases between them. In nucleotides, the CDR3 is TGTGCCAGCAGTGAGTTGGGGGGGCAAGGCTACACCTTC. Its protein product is CASSELGGQGYTF.

The chain employs TRBV4-1 and TRBJ2-7; the D gene is possibly TRBD2 (7 bases). There are 18 residues in the CDR3. Trimming took 1 base from V and 3 from J, leaving 22 bases between them. Germline V gene data show CDR1 as MGHRA and CDR2 as YSYEKL. The CDR3 coding sequence is TGCGCCAGCAGCCAAGCCCCCTTTAGGGGGAGGGAGGGCTACGAGCAGTACTTC. It translates to CASSQAPFRGREGYEQYF.

This clone is a singleton in its sample. The chain joins TRBV19 to TRBJ2-1; 8 nucleotides agree with TRBD1. CDR1 and CDR2 from the germline V gene are LNHDA and SQIVND (reference sequence). V lost 2 bases and J lost 8; bases outside the gene matches: 5. The CDR3 runs 14 residues. CDR3 DNA sequence: TGTGCCAGTAGTATAAACAGGGGGTCGTATGAGCAGTTCTTC. This translates into CASSINRGSYEQFF.

This clone was seen only a few times. The J gene is TRBJ2-7, the V gene TRBV5-4; a possible D gene is TRBD1 (6 bases). Trimming took 5 bases from V and 5 from J, leaving 17 bases between them. CDR1 is SGHNT, CDR2 YYREEE, per germline (reference sequence). The CDR3 covers 14 residues. The CDR3 nucleotides read TGTGCCAGCAGGAACACAGGGTTGTCGGACGAGCAGTACTTC. Encoded protein: CASRNTGLSDEQYF.

The CDR3, as DNA: TGTGCCAGCAGCTTGGGATTGGGACAGGGGTCGGGGTATGGCTACACCTTC. Encoded protein: CASSLGLGQGSGYGYTF. The rearrangement joins TRBV5-6 to TRBJ1-2, with 10 bases that match TRBD1. This CDR3 is built from 17 residues. Germline V gene lookup returns CDR1 SGHDT and CDR2 YYEEEE. V was pared by 0 bases and J by 5 bases, with 10 bases of the junction left unmatched.

This clone was seen a handful of times. The chain is built from TRBV5-8 and TRBJ1-2; 9 bases are shared with TRBD1. CDR1 is SGHTS, CDR2 YDEGEE, per germline. CDR3 length: 16 residues. V lost 0 bases to trimming and J lost 5 bases; unmatched junction nucleotides: 8. In DNA, the CDR3 is TGTGCCAGCAGCTTGGGGTTAACAGGACAGGGGTATGGCTACACCTTC. Protein sequence: CASSLGLTGQGYGYTF.

The chain links TRBV7-3 to TRBJ2-3, with 7 bases lining up with TRBD2. J lost 1 base, V lost 2 bases, and 3 bases had no gene match. The CDR3 has 15 amino acids. Germline-derived CDR1 and CDR2 are SGHTA and FQGTGA. CDR3 bases: TGTGCCAGCAGCTTACCGGGGGGACGCACAGATACGCAGTATTTT. The encoded protein is CASSLPGGRTDTQYF.

The rearrangement links TRBV7-6 to TRBJ2-1; TRBD1 matches at 8 bases. This CDR3 region has 16 residues. V lost 8 bases and J lost 0; bases outside the gene matches: 9. Looked up from germline, CDR1 is SGHVS and CDR2 is FNYEAQ. The CDR3 nucleotides are TGTGCCAGCTCGGACAGGGAGACGAGCTCCTACAATGAGCAGTTCTTC. The encoded protein is CASSDRETSSYNEQFF. The variable domain in full, completed from reference TRBV7-6 and TRBJ2-1, reads GAGVSQSPRYKVTKRGQDVALRCDPISGHVSLYWYRQALGQGPEFLTYFNYEAQQDKSGLPNDRFSAERPEGSISTLTIQRTEQRDSAMYRCASSDRETSSYNEQFFGPGTRLTVL.